This T cell receptor beta chain was retrieved from a study of shared clonotypes between healthy human individuals. Germline V lookup: CDR1 LNHNV, CDR2 YYDKDF (reference sequence). Trimming took off 0 bases at V and 12 bases at J, with 12 bases between the two ends. This CDR3 has 13 residues. TCRdb keeps only in-frame clones here, not all; method: immunoSEQ multiplex PCR. Of some 1 million clones listed, more than 65% are singletons. This sequence joins TRBV15 and TRBJ1-5; no definite D call. Sequencing was performed on memory CD4+ T cells sorted from blood. Subset noted: CD45RA-negative fraction. The sequence was obtained from a man between 18 and 29 years old in good health. The CDR3 loop is CATSRDRRSSQHF. Here the CDR3 DNA reads TGTGCCACCAGCAGAGATCGCAGGTCAAGCCAGCATTTT.